This paragraph reports one T cell receptor (beta chain). They built TCR cDNA with 5'RACE template switching, a step that put in a universal primer site and UMIs. Each CDR3 protein is one row after TCRdb ran MiXCR on the 5' RACE reads. The table has about 45,000 distinct CDR3 sequences, around 6.4% seen once. The data are from a study of T cells after yellow fever vaccination. Study-level results: Secondary responses were weaker yet peaked faster, day 5 versus 15. Almost none of the vaccine-responding clonotypes turned up in sorted memory subsets on day 0, the data showed.

The V gene lost 6 bases and the J gene lost 7 bases, with 13 bases spanning the gap. Germline CDR1 is SGHDN and CDR2 is FVKESK. This CDR3 has 13 amino acids. The gene calls are TRBV14 and TRBJ2-1, with D perhaps TRBD1 or TRBD2 (6 bases each). The sequenced sample was PBMCs, either bulk or a sorted T-cell subset (CD4+, CD8+, memory, or dextramer-sorted; not recorded which), obtained 45 days after the yellow fever booster vaccination. This clonotype was obtained from a man aged 25-45 years who received the YFV17D yellow fever vaccine. The CDR3 nucleotides are TGTGCCAGCAGAAGGGGGGCAGGGAATGAGCAGTTCTTC. This sequence encodes CASRRGAGNEQFF.